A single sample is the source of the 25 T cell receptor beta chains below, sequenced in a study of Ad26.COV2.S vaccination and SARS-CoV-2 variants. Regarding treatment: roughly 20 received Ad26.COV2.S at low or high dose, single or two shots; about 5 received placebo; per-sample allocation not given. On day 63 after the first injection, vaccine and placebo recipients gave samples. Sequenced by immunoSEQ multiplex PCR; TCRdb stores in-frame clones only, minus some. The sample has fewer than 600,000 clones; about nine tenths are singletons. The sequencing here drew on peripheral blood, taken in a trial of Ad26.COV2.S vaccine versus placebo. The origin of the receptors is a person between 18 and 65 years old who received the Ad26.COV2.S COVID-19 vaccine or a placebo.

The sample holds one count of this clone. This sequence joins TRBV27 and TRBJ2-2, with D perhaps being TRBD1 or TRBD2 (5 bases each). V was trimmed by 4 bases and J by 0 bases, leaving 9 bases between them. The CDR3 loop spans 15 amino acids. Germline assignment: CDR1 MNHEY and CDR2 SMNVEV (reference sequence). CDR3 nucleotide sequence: TGTGCCAGCAGTTATGGGACGGCGAACACCGGGGAGCTGTTTTTT. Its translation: CASSYGTANTGELFF.

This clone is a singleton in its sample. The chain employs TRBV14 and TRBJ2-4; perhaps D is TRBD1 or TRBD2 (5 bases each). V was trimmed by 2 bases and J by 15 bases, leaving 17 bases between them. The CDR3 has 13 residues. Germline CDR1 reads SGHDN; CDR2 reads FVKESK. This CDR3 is CASSQTSGTGTYF. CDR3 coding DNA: TGTGCCAGCAGCCAAACATCCGGGACGGGAACGTACTTC.

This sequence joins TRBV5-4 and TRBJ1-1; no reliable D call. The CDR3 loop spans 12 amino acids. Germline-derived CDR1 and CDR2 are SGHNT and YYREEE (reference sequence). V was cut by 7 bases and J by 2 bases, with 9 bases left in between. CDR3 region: CASQRENTEAFF. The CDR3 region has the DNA TGTGCCAGCCAAAGAGAAAACACTGAAGCTTTCTTT.

The DNA for the CDR3 is TGTGCCACCAGCAGGGGGACTAGCGGAACACACAATGAGCAGTTCTTC. It specifies CATSRGTSGTHNEQFF. The chain carries TRBV15 and TRBJ2-1; TRBD2 agrees at 11 bases. Germline lookup yields CDR1 LNHNV and CDR2 YYDKDF (reference sequence). The CDR3 runs to 16 residues. Losses at the gene ends were 3 bases for V and 5 bases for J; bases not matched to a gene: 6.

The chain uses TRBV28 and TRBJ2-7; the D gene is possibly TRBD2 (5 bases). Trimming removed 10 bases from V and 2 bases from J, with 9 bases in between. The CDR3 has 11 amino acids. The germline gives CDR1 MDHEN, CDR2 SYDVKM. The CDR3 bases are TGTGCCACCGGGAATACCTACGAGCAGTACTTC. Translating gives CATGNTYEQYF.

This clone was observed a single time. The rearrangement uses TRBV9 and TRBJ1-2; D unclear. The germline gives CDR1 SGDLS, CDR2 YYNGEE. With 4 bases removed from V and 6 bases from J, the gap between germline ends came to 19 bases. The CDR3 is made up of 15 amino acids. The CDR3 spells CASSTRAWAPDGYTF. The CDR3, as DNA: TGTGCCAGCAGCACCCGGGCGTGGGCACCCGATGGCTACACCTTC.

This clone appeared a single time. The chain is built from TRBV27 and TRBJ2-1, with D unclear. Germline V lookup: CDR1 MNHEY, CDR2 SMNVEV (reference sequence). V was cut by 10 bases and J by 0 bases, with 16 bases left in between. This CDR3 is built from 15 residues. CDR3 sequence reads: CATVLPRRSYNEQFF. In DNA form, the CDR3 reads TGTGCCACCGTCCTCCCCCGTCGCTCCTACAATGAGCAGTTCTTC.

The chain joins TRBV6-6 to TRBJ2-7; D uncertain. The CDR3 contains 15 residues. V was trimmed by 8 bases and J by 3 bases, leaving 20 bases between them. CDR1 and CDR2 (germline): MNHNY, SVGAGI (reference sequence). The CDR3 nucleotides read TGTGCCAGCTCCCCCCAGGTCGGCGGAATCTACGAGCAGTACTTC. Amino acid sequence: CASSPQVGGIYEQYF.

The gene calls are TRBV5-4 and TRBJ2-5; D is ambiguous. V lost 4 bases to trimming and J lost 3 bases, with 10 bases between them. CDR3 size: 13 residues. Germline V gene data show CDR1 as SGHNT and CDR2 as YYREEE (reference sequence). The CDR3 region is CASSLDTKETQYF. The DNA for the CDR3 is TGTGCCAGCAGCCTCGACACGAAAGAGACCCAGTACTTC.

CDR3 DNA: TGTGCCAGTAGTGCCGCACCGGGACAGGCTGCAACTAATGAAAAACTGTTTTTT. Protein: CASSAAPGQAATNEKLFF. V is TRBV19 and J is TRBJ1-4; the match to TRBD1 covers 8 bases. Trimming at V came to 5 bases and at J to 0 bases, leaving 11 bases not matched to a gene. Per germline, CDR1 LNHDA and CDR2 SQIVND (reference sequence). The CDR3 consists of 18 residues.

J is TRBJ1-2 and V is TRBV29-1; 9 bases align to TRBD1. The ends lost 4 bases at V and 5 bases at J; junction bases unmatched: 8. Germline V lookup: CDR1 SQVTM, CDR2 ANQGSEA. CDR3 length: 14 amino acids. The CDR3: CSVAQGARGYGYTF. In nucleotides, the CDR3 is TGCAGCGTTGCACAGGGGGCGAGGGGGTATGGCTACACCTTC.

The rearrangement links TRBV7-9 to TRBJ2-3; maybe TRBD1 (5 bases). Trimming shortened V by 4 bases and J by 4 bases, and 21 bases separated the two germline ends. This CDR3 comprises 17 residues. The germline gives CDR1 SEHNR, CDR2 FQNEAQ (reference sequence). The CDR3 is CASSSQGDSQRPDTQYF. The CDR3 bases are TGTGCCAGCAGCTCCCAGGGCGACTCACAGCGACCAGATACGCAGTATTTT.

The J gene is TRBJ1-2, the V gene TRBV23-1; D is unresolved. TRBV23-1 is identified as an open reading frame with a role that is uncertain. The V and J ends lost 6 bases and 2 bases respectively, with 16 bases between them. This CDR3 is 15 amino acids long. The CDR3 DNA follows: TGCGCCAGCAGCCTATTTTTTAGGTCCAACTATGGCTACACCTTC. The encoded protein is CASSLFFRSNYGYTF.

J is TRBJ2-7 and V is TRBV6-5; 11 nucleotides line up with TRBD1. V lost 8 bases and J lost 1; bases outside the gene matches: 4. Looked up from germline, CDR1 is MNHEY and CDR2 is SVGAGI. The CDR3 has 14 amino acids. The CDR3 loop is CASSGTGGSYEQYF. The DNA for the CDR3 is TGTGCCAGCTCCGGGACAGGGGGGTCCTACGAGCAGTACTTC.

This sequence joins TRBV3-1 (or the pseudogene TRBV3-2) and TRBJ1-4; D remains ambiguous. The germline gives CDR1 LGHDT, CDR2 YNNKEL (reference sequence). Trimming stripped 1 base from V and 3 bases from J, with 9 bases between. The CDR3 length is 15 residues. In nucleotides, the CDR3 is TGTGCCAGCAGCCAAGCAGGAGGTGCTAATGAAAAACTGTTTTTT. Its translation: CASSQAGGANEKLFF.

CDR3 loop: CASSPRPPGAGTDTQYF. CDR3 bases: TGTGCCAGCAGCCCACGGCCGCCGGGCGCGGGCACAGATACGCAGTATTTT. The gene calls are TRBV27 and TRBJ2-3; D remains ambiguous. This CDR3 contains 17 residues. Trimming took 6 bases from V and 1 from J, leaving 20 bases between them. Germline V CDR1 and CDR2: MNHEY, SMNVEV (reference sequence).

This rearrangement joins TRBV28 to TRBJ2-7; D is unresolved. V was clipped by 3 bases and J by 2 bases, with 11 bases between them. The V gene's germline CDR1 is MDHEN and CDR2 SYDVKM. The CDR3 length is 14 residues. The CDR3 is CASSFVGETYEQYF. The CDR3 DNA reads TGTGCCAGCAGTTTCGTTGGGGAAACCTACGAGCAGTACTTC. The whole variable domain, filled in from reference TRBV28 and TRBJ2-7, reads DVKVTQSSRYLVKRTGEKVFLECVQDMDHENMFWYRQDPGLGLRLIYFSYDVKMKEKGDIPEGYSVSREKKERFSLILESASTNQTSMYLCASSFVGETYEQYFGPGTRLTVT.

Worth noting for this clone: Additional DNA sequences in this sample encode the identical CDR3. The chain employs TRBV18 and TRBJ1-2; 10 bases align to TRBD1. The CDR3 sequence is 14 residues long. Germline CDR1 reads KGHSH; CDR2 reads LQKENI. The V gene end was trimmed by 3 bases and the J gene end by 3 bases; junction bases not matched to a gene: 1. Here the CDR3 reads CASSPGTGDYGYTF. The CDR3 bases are TGTGCCAGCTCACCGGGGACAGGGGACTATGGCTACACCTTC.

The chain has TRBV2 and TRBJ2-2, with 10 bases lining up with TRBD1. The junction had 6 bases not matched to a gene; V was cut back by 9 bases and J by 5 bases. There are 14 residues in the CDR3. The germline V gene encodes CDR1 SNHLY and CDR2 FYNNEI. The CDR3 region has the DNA TGTGCCAGATCCGGGACAGGGGTGACCGGGGAGCTGTTTTTT. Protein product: CARSGTGVTGELFF.

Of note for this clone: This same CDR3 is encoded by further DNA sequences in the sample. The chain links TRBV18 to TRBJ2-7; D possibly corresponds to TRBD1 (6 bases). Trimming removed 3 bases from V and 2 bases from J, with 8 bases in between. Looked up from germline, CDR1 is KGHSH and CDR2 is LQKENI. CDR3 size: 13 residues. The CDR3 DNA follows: TGTGCCAGCTCACCGCAGGGGACCTACGAGCAGTACTTC. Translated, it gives CASSPQGTYEQYF.

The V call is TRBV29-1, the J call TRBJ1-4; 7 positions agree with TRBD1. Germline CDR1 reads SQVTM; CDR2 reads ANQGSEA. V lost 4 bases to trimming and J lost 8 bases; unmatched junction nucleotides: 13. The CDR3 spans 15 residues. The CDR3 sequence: CSVGGAGTATEKLFF. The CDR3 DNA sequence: TGCAGCGTTGGGGGCGCCGGGACAGCAACCGAAAAACTGTTTTTT.

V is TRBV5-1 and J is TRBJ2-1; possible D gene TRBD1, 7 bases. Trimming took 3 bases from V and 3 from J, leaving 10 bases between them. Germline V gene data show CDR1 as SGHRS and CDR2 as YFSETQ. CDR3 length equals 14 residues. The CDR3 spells CASSWGDSYNEQFF. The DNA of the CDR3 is TGCGCCAGCAGCTGGGGGGACAGCTACAATGAGCAGTTCTTC.

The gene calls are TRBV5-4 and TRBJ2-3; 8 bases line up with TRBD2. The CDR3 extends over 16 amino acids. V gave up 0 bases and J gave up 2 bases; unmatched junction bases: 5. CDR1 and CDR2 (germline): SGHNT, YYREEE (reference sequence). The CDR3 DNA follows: TGTGCCAGCAGCTTGGGGCGGGGGGCTACCACAGATACGCAGTATTTT. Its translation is CASSLGRGATTDTQYF.

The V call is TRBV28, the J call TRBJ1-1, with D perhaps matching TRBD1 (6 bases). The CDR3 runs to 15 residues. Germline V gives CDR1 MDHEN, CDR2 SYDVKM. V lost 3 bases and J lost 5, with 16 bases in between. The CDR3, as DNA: TGTGCCAGCAGTTTTTCCCGCAGGGGAAAAACTGAAGCTTTCTTT. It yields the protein CASSFSRRGKTEAFF. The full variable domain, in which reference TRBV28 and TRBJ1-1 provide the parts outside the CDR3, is DVKVTQSSRYLVKRTGEKVFLECVQDMDHENMFWYRQDPGLGLRLIYFSYDVKMKEKGDIPEGYSVSREKKERFSLILESASTNQTSMYLCASSFSRRGKTEAFFGQGTRLTVV.

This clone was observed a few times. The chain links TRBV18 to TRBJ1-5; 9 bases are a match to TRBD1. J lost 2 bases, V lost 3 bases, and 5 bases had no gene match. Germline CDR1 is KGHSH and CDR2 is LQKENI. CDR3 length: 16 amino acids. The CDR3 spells CASSPTDRGGNQPQHF. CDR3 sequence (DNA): TGTGCCAGCTCACCCACGGACAGGGGTGGCAATCAGCCCCAGCATTTT.